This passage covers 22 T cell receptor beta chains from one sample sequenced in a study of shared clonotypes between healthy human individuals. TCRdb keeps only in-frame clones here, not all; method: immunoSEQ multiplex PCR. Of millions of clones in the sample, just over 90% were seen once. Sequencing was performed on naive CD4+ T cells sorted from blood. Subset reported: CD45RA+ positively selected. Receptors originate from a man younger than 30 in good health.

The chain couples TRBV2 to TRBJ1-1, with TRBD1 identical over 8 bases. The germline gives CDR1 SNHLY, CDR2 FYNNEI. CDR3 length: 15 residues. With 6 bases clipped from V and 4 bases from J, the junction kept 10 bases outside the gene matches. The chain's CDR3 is CASRLSPTGGTEAFF. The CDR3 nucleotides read TGTGCCAGCAGGCTTTCCCCTACAGGGGGCACTGAAGCTTTCTTT.

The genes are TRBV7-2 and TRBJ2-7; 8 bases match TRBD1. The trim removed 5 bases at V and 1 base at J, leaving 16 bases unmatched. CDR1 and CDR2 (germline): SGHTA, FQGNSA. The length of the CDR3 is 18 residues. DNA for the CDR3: TGTGCCAGCAGCCCAGTGGTAGGGACAGGTCCTAGGTCCTACGAGCAGTACTTC. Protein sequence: CASSPVVGTGPRSYEQYF.

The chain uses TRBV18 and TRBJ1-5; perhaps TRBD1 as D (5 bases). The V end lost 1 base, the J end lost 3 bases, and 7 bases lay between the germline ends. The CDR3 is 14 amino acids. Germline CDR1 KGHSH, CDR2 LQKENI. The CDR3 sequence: CASSPQGTNQPQHF. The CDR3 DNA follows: TGTGCCAGCTCACCACAGGGGACCAATCAGCCCCAGCATTTT.

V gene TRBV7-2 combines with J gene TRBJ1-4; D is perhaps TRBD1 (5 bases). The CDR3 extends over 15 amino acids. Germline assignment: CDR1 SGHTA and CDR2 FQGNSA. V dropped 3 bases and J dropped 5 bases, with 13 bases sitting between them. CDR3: CASSFLSSGNEKLFF. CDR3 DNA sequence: TGTGCCAGCAGCTTCCTTTCTTCAGGGAATGAAAAACTGTTTTTT.

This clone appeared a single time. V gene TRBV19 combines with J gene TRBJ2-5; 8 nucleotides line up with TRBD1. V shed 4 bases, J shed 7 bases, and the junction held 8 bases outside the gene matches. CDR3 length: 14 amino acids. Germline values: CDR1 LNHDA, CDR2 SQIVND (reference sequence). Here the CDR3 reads CASSNGQGGATQYF. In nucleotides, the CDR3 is TGTGCCAGTAGTAACGGACAGGGAGGTGCGACCCAGTACTTC.

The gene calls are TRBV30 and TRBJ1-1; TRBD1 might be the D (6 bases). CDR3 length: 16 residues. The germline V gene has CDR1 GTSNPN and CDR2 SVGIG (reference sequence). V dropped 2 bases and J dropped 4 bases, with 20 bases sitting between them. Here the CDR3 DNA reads TGTGCCTGGAGTTGGGGCGACAGGCCACTGGGCACTGAAGCTTTCTTT. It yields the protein CAWSWGDRPLGTEAFF.

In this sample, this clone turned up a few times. CDR3 region: CASSKGTGNSPLHF. As DNA, the CDR3 is TGTGCCAGTAGTAAGGGGACGGGCAATTCACCCCTCCACTTT. The chain recombines TRBV19 with TRBJ1-6; weak D call: TRBD1 (5 bases). CDR3 length: 14 residues. Trimming pared 4 bases from V and 7 bases from J, leaving 11 bases between. Germline-derived CDR1 and CDR2 are LNHDA and SQIVND (reference sequence).

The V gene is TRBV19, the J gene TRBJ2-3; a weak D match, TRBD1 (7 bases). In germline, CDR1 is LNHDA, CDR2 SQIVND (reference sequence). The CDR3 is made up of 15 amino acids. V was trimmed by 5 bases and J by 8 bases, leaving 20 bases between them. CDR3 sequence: CASSVGDSIGGTQYF. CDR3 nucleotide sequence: TGTGCCAGTAGTGTAGGGGACAGTATCGGGGGTACGCAGTATTTT.

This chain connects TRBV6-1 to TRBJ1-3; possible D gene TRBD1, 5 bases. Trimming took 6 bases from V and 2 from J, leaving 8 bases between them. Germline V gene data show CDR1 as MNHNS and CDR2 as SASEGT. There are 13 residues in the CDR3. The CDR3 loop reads CASRQTAGNTIYF. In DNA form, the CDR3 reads TGTGCCAGCAGGCAGACAGCTGGAAACACCATATATTTT.

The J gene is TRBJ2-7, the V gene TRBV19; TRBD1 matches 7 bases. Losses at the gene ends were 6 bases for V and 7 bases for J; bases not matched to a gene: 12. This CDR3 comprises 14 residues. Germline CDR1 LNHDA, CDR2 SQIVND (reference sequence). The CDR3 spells CASRSDRVYGEQYF. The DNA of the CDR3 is TGTGCCAGTAGATCCGACAGGGTGTATGGGGAGCAGTACTTC.

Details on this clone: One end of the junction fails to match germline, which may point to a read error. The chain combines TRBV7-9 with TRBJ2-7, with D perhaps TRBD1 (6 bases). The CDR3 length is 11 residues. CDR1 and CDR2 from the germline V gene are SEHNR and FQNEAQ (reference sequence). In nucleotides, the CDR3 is TGTGCCAGCAGCTTAGGTGGACAGTTAAACTTC. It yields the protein CASSLGGQLNF.

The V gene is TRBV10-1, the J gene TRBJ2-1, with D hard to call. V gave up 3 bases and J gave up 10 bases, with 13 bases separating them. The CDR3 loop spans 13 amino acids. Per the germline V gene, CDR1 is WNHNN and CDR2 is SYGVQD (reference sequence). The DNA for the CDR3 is TGCGCCAGCAGTGAAGGGCCGACCTTGGAGCAGTTCTTC. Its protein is CASSEGPTLEQFF.

CDR3 sequence: CASSLASGGSNEQFF. CDR3 DNA: TGTGCCAGCAGCTTAGCTAGCGGGGGGAGCAATGAGCAGTTCTTC. The chain couples TRBV7-2 to TRBJ2-1; 10 bases map to TRBD2. This CDR3 spans 15 amino acids. J lost 6 bases, V lost 0 bases, and 2 bases had no gene match. In germline, CDR1 is SGHTA, CDR2 FQGNSA.

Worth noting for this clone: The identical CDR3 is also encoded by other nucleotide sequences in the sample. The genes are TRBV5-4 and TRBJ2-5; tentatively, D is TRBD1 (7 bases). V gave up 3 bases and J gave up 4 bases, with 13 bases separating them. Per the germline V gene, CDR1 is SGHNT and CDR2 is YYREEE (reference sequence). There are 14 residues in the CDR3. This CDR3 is CASSSRQGGETQYF. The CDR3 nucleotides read TGTGCCAGCAGCTCACGACAGGGAGGAGAGACCCAGTACTTC.

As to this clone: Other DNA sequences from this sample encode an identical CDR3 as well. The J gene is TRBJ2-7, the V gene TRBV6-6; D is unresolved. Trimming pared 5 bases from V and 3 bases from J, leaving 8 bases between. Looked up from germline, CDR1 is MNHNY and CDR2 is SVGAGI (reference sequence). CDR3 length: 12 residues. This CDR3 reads CASSRNSYEQYF. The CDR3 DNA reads TGTGCCAGCAGTAGGAACAGCTACGAGCAGTACTTC.

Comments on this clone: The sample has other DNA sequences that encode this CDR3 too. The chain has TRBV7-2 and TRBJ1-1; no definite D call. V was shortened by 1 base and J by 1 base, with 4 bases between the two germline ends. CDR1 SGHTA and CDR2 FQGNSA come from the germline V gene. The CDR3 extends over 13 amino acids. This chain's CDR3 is CASSLGQNTEAFF. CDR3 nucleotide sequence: TGTGCCAGCAGCTTAGGACAGAACACTGAAGCTTTCTTT.

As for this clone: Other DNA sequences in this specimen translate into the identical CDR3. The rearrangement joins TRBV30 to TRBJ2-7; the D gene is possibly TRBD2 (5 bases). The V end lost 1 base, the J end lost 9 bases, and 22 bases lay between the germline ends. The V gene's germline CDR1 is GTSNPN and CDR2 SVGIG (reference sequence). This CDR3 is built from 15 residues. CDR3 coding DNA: TGTGCCTGGAGTGGACCCCCTTCGAAGGACTCAGGGCAGTACTTC. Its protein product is CAWSGPPSKDSGQYF.

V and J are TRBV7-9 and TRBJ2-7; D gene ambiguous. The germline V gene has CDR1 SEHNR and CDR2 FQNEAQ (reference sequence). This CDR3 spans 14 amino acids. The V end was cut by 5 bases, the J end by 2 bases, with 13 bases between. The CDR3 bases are TGTGCCAGCAGCCCCTCGCGAGGTCCCTACGAGCAGTACTTC. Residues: CASSPSRGPYEQYF.

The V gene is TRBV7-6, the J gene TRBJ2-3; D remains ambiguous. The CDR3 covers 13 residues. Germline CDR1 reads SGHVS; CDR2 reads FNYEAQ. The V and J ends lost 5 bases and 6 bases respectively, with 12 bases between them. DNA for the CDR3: TGTGCCAGCAGCCGAGTGAGGAGCGATACGCAGTATTTT. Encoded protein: CASSRVRSDTQYF.

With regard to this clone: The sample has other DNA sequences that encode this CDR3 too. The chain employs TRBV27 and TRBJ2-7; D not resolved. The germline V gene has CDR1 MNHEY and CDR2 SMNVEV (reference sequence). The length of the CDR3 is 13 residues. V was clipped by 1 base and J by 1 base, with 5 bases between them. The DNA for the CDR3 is TGTGCCAGCAGTTTATATGGTTCCTACGAGCAGTACTTC. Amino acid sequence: CASSLYGSYEQYF.

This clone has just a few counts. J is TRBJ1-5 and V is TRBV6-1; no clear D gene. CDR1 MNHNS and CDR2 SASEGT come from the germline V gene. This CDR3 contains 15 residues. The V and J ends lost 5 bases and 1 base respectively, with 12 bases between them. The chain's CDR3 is CASSMEGSSNQPQHF. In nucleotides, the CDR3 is TGTGCCAGCAGTATGGAGGGATCCAGCAATCAGCCCCAGCATTTT.

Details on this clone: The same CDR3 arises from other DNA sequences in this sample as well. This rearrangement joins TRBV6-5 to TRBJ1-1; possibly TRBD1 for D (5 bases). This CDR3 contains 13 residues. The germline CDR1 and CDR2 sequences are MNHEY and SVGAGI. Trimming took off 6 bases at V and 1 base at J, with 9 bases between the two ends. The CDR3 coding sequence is TGTGCCAGCAGCAGAACAGGGAACACTGAAGCTTTCTTT. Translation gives CASSRTGNTEAFF.